Described below is a single T cell receptor (beta chain) sequence and its context. The CDR3 spans 15 residues. After removal of 4 bases from V and 0 bases from J, the junction contained 3 bases not matched to a gene. Germline CDR1 SGHRS, CDR2 YFSETQ. TCR beta CDR3 region amplification was performed from RNA transcripts. First-round RT-PCR targeting the TCR CDR3 was performed with the HTBI primer set. TCRdb reanalysed the multiplex PCR reads using MiXCR and keeps one entry per CDR3 protein. The table shows around 290,000 distinct CDR3 sequences, with approximately 17% occurring only once. The data are from a study of T cells in Graves' hyperthyroidism and ophthalmopathy.

V usage is TRBV5-1 and J usage is TRBJ2-7; 11 bases are a match to TRBD1. The sample taken for sequencing was blood. This receptor was identified in a woman aged 60-75 years with Graves' ophthalmopathy. CDR3 sequence (DNA): TGCGCCAGCAGCGTCGGGACAGGGGGCTCCTACGAGCAGTACTTC. Residues: CASSVGTGGSYEQYF.